These 32 T cell receptor beta chains were sequenced from one sample in a study of blood T cells in healthy people across ages. The use of a sample-barcoded 5' primer and a J-beta primer mix characterized a second PCR of roughly 7 to 12 cycles. TCRdb reprocessed the 5' RACE reads via MiXCR and lists one record per CDR3 protein. The sample has a few hundred thousand distinct CDR3 sequences, roughly half seen once. Sequenced input: blood. The receptors originated from a man in his sixties in good health.

The chain carries TRBV5-1 and TRBJ2-3; the match to TRBD2 covers 12 bases. The CDR3 spans 17 residues. Unmatched junction bases numbered 9, after V lost 4 bases and J lost 3 bases. Germline-derived CDR1 and CDR2 are SGHRS and YFSETQ. The CDR3 sequence: CASSPALAGGLTDTQYF. The CDR3 DNA sequence: TGCGCCAGCAGCCCCGCTCTAGCGGGGGGGCTTACAGATACGCAGTATTTT.

The V and J genes are TRBV20-1 and TRBJ2-3; the D gene could be TRBD1 or TRBD2 (5 bases each). Trimming stripped 5 bases from V and 9 bases from J, with 15 bases between. Germline-derived CDR1 and CDR2 are DFQATT and SNEGSKA (reference sequence). This CDR3 comprises 12 residues. The CDR3 sequence is CSAQRDGPTQYF. In nucleotides, the CDR3 is TGCAGTGCTCAACGGGACGGGCCAACGCAGTATTTT.

The rearrangement uses TRBV20-1 and TRBJ1-6, with D unresolved. Deletions cut 3 bases from V and 14 bases from J, with 17 bases between. Germline V gene lookup returns CDR1 DFQATT and CDR2 SNEGSKA (reference sequence). CDR3 size: 13 residues. The CDR3 DNA reads TGCAGTGCTAGCCCCCCCCTGGACCTCACCCTCCACTTT. It is translated as CSASPPLDLTLHF.

Only a few counts were recorded for this clonotype. The chain is built from TRBV18 and TRBJ2-1, with TRBD1 identical over 8 bases. Germline trimming cut 4 bases from V and 3 bases from J; bases unmatched to any gene: 5. Germline V gene sequence: CDR1 KGHSH, CDR2 LQKENI. CDR3 length: 15 residues. This CDR3 reads CASSLVTGVYNEQFF. In DNA, the CDR3 is TGTGCCAGCTCACTTGTGACAGGGGTCTACAATGAGCAGTTCTTC.

This clonotype has only a few counts. The chain is built from TRBV6-1 and TRBJ1-2; D is uncertain. V was cut by 0 bases and J by 8 bases, with 10 bases left in between. Germline V gene sequence: CDR1 MNHNS, CDR2 SASEGT. The CDR3 consists of 13 residues. CDR3 nucleotide sequence: TGTGCCAGCAGTGAAGCCAACGGCGACGGCTACACCTTC. Translating it yields CASSEANGDGYTF.

There are a few counts of this clonotype. The chain recombines TRBV6-1 with TRBJ2-7; perhaps TRBD1 as D (6 bases). Germline V gives CDR1 MNHNS, CDR2 SASEGT. The CDR3 totals 14 residues. V shed 3 bases and J shed 5 bases, with 14 bases lying between them. CDR3 bases: TGTGCCAGCAGTGAGATTGGACAGTACAACGAGCAGTACTTC. This translates into CASSEIGQYNEQYF.

The J gene is TRBJ2-6, the V gene TRBV20-1; possibly TRBD1 for D (5 bases). CDR3 length: 14 amino acids. From germline, CDR1 is DFQATT and CDR2 SNEGSKA (reference sequence). With 4 bases removed from V and 2 bases from J, the gap between germline ends came to 9 bases. CDR3 in amino acids: CSAIRATGANVLTF. In nucleotides, the CDR3 is TGCAGTGCTATCAGGGCTACTGGGGCCAACGTCCTGACTTTC.

CDR3 in DNA: TGTGCCAGCAGCTTACAAAGGGGGGATGAAAAACTGTTTTTT. It specifies CASSLQRGDEKLFF. The chain is built from TRBV7-2 and TRBJ1-4, with D tentatively TRBD1 (6 bases). The CDR3 totals 14 residues. The V and J ends lost 2 bases and 6 bases respectively, with 10 bases between them. Germline V gene sequence: CDR1 SGHTA, CDR2 FQGNSA.

The chain is built from TRBV29-1 and TRBJ2-7; 10 bases are a match to TRBD2. This CDR3 region has 14 residues. V was clipped by 4 bases and J by 3 bases; unmatched bases: 6. The germline V gene encodes CDR1 SQVTM and CDR2 ANQGSEA. The CDR3 nucleotides are TGCAGCGTTGTAACTAGCGGGAATCTCTACGAGCAGTACTTC. It is translated as CSVVTSGNLYEQYF.

This clonotype has at least ten counts. The gene calls are TRBV7-2 and TRBJ2-1, with TRBD2 matching over 9 bases. With V trimmed by 5 bases and J by 0 bases, 2 bases remained unmatched. The CDR3 is 15 amino acids. Germline V CDR1 and CDR2: SGHTA, FQGNSA. The DNA of the CDR3 is TGTGCCAGCAGCGTTAGCGGGAGCTCCTACAATGAGCAGTTCTTC. As protein: CASSVSGSSYNEQFF.

This clonotype was counted between two and nine times. V usage is TRBV12-5 and J usage is TRBJ2-5; 9 bases map to TRBD1. The DNA matches TRBJ2-7 better at its end, which makes the J call doubtful. This CDR3 spans 14 amino acids. Germline CDR1 is LGHNT and CDR2 is FRNRAP. CDR3 sequence reads: CASALGQGPYEQYF. The CDR3 nucleotides read TGTGCTAGTGCCCTCGGACAGGGGCCCTACGAGCAGTACTTC.

The V gene is TRBV7-9, the J gene TRBJ1-5, with TRBD1 identical over 10 bases. V lost 3 bases, J lost 0 bases, and 5 bases stayed unmatched. Per the germline V gene, CDR1 is SEHNR and CDR2 is FQNEAQ (reference sequence). The CDR3 length is 17 residues. CDR3 amino acids: CASSFGQGGSSNQPQHF. DNA of the CDR3: TGTGCCAGCAGCTTCGGACAGGGGGGTTCTAGCAATCAGCCCCAGCATTTT.

This clonotype was seen a handful of times. This chain joins TRBV20-1 and TRBJ2-7; 9 bases fit TRBD2. The V gene's germline CDR1 is DFQATT and CDR2 SNEGSKA (reference sequence). This CDR3 is 13 amino acids long. The V segment lost 5 bases and the J segment 5 bases; nucleotides outside the gene matches: 7. The CDR3 loop is CSAPGTSTHEQYF. CDR3 nucleotide sequence: TGCAGTGCTCCCGGGACTAGCACCCACGAGCAGTACTTC.

This clonotype has more than one count but fewer than ten. The chain links TRBV29-1 to TRBJ2-1, with 10 bases fitting TRBD1. The CDR3 is made up of 15 amino acids. V shed 6 bases and J 4 bases; nucleotides not matched to a gene: 9. Germline V lookup: CDR1 SQVTM, CDR2 ANQGSEA. The CDR3 DNA sequence: TGCAGCGTGCGACAGGGGGCCCCGGCTTACAATGAGCAGTTCTTC. It specifies CSVRQGAPAYNEQFF.

This clonotype was detected only a few times. V and J are TRBV6-2 or TRBV6-3 and TRBJ2-7; D is uncertain. This CDR3 is built from 11 residues. V lost 7 bases to trimming and J lost 6 bases, with 10 bases between them. CDR1 MNHEY and CDR2 SVGEGT come from the germline V gene. This chain's CDR3 is CASNTRSEQYF. In DNA, the CDR3 is TGTGCCAGCAACACTCGTTCCGAGCAGTACTTC.

The rearrangement links TRBV9 to TRBJ2-4; D gene unclear. The germline V gene encodes CDR1 SGDLS and CDR2 YYNGEE. The CDR3 spans 13 residues. The V and J ends lost 0 bases and 6 bases respectively, with 7 bases between them. DNA for the CDR3: TGTGCCAGCAGCGTAGAGGCCGGAAACATTCAGTACTTC. Its protein is CASSVEAGNIQYF.

The V gene is TRBV13, the J gene TRBJ1-2, with D uncertain. Germline CDR1 reads PRHDT; CDR2 reads FYEKMQ (reference sequence). The ends were cut back, 1 base at V and 12 bases at J, with 12 bases in the middle. The CDR3 totals 12 residues. CDR3 protein: CASSLAGSGHTF. In DNA, the CDR3 is TGTGCCAGCAGCTTAGCGGGAAGCGGTCACACCTTC.

In regard to this clonotype: This could be a read error, since a much larger clone is one nucleotide away. This chain uses TRBV20-1 with TRBJ1-2, with D perhaps matching TRBD1 (5 bases). The CDR3 loop spans 11 amino acids. Deletions cut 6 bases from V and 10 bases from J, with 15 bases between. Germline V gene data show CDR1 as DFQATT and CDR2 as SNEGSKA (reference sequence). CDR3 in amino acids: CSAKTVDDYTF. The CDR3 DNA follows: TGCAGTGCCAAGACAGTGGATGACTACACCTTC.

The chain carries TRBV20-1 and TRBJ2-5; 9 bases agree with TRBD1. With the DNA end fitting TRBJ2-7 better, the J assignment may be wrong. Germline V gives CDR1 DFQATT, CDR2 SNEGSKA (reference sequence). CDR3 length: 13 residues. The DNA of the CDR3 is TGCAGTCAAACTATCCGGGACAGGGACGAGCAGTACTTC. Amino acid sequence: CSQTIRDRDEQYF.

Details on this clonotype: A much larger clone lies one base from this, so it may be a read error. This chain connects TRBV27 to TRBJ1-2; 9 nucleotides agree with TRBD1. V was clipped by 4 bases and J by 6 bases; unmatched bases: 3. The CDR3 runs to 13 residues. CDR1 MNHEY and CDR2 SMNVEV come from the germline V gene (reference sequence). The CDR3 DNA follows: TGTGCCAGCAGTTCACAGGGGGCCCATGGCTACACCTTC. It specifies CASSSQGAHGYTF.

The chain is built from TRBV7-3 and TRBJ2-5; maybe TRBD1 (5 bases). This CDR3 is 15 amino acids long. CDR1 is SGHTA and CDR2 is FQGTGA in the germline V gene. V was shortened by 1 base and J by 4 bases, with 13 bases between the two germline ends. CDR3 nucleotides: TGTGCCAGCAGCTTAAGCCCCAACAGGCTAGAGACCCAGTACTTC. It encodes CASSLSPNRLETQYF.

The chain uses TRBV20-1 and TRBJ2-6, with no clear D. The CDR3 sequence is 13 residues long. V was clipped by 6 bases and J by 5 bases, with 11 bases between them. Germline CDR1 DFQATT, CDR2 SNEGSKA (reference sequence). The chain's CDR3 is CSAAIGRANVLTF. The CDR3 DNA reads as TGCAGTGCCGCGATAGGTCGGGCCAACGTCCTGACTTTC.

The chain carries TRBV4-3 and TRBJ2-1; 10 bases match TRBD2. Germline values: CDR1 LGHNA, CDR2 YSLEER. V was pared by 0 bases and J by 10 bases, with 15 bases of the junction left unmatched. This CDR3 contains 18 residues. In nucleotides, the CDR3 is TGCGCCAGCAGCCAAGATCGTGGCGGAGCTAGCGGGAGTATAGAGCAGTTCTTC. Its protein is CASSQDRGGASGSIEQFF.

This chain uses TRBV7-2 with TRBJ1-6; TRBD1 matches at 7 bases. There are 16 residues in the CDR3. Germline loops: CDR1 SGHTA, CDR2 FQGNSA. V lost 5 bases, J lost 7 bases, and 11 bases stayed unmatched. CDR3 in amino acids: CASSKSGQARNSPLHF. DNA for the CDR3: TGTGCCAGCAGCAAATCCGGACAGGCGAGAAATTCACCCCTCCACTTT.

The sample holds one count of this clonotype. One junction end does not reproduce the germline sequence, and a read error may be involved. The rearrangement links TRBV7-9 to TRBJ1-4; D possibly corresponds to TRBD1 (6 bases). In germline, CDR1 is SEHNR, CDR2 FQNEAQ (reference sequence). The CDR3 is 15 residues long. The CDR3 sequence: CASGLRGLLNEKLFF. In nucleotides, the CDR3 is TGTGCCAGCGGCTTACGGGGGCTCCTTAATGAAAAACTGTTTTTT. Drawing the rest from reference TRBV7-9 and TRBJ1-4, the complete variable domain is DTGVSQNPRHKITKRGQNVTFRCDPISEHNRLYWYRQTLGQGPEFLTYFQNEAQLEKSRLLSDRFSAERPKGSFSTLEIQRTEQGDSAMYLCASGLRGLLNEKLFFGSGTQLSVL.

The V call is TRBV24-1, the J call TRBJ2-3, with 8 nucleotides matching TRBD1. The junction had 16 bases not matched to a gene; V was cut back by 9 bases and J by 6 bases. The germline V gene has CDR1 KGHDR and CDR2 SFDVKD. The CDR3 sequence is 16 residues long. The CDR3 sequence is CATGRVLGQDFDTQYF. For the CDR3, the DNA is TGTGCCACCGGCCGCGTCCTGGGACAGGATTTTGATACGCAGTATTTT.

The V gene is TRBV7-2, the J gene TRBJ2-7; D remains unclear. Germline lookup yields CDR1 SGHTA and CDR2 FQGNSA. Trimming removed 5 bases at V and 4 bases at J, with 15 bases between. The CDR3 extends over 14 amino acids. CDR3 sequence reads: CASSVDERPYEQYF. CDR3 nucleotides: TGTGCCAGCAGCGTCGACGAGAGACCTTACGAGCAGTACTTC.

There are a few counts of this clonotype. This chain uses TRBV3-1 with TRBJ2-5, with 10 bases matching TRBD2. The J call is uncertain, as TRBJ2-7 better fits the DNA end. The CDR3 spans 17 residues. Germline V CDR1 and CDR2: LGHDT, YNNKEL (reference sequence). For the CDR3, the DNA is TGTGCCAGCAGCCAAGATCTGCCTAGCGGGAGCCTTGGCGAGCAGTACTTC. Its protein is CASSQDLPSGSLGEQYF.

This clonotype was observed a handful of times. The chain carries TRBV4-2 and TRBJ2-7, with D perhaps matching TRBD2 (5 bases). Germline V gives CDR1 LGHNA, CDR2 YNFKEQ. V was clipped by 3 bases and J by 4 bases, with 10 bases between them. CDR3 size: 13 residues. In DNA, the CDR3 is TGTGCCAGCAGCCAGGACCGGGATTACGAGCAGTACTTC. Its protein is CASSQDRDYEQYF.

This clonotype was observed a handful of times. This sequence joins TRBV29-1 and TRBJ2-5; TRBD2 matches at 7 bases. The CDR3 extends over 18 amino acids. From germline, CDR1 is SQVTM and CDR2 ANQGSEA. V trimming: 1 base; J trimming: 2 bases; junction bases outside the gene matches: 16. CDR3: CSVEGSLAYRGDQETQYF. CDR3 in DNA: TGCAGCGTTGAAGGTTCGCTTGCCTATCGGGGGGATCAAGAGACCCAGTACTTC.

This clonotype has a handful of counts. The chain employs TRBV7-6 and TRBJ2-7, with D tentatively TRBD1 (6 bases). Trimming stripped 4 bases from V and 0 bases from J, with 13 bases between. This CDR3 has 15 residues. The V gene's germline CDR1 is SGHVS and CDR2 FNYEAQ. The CDR3 loop reads CASSSDSHSSYEQYF. In DNA form, the CDR3 reads TGTGCCAGCAGCTCGGACAGCCACAGCTCCTACGAGCAGTACTTC. The full variable domain, in which reference TRBV7-6 and TRBJ2-7 provide the parts outside the CDR3, is GAGVSQSPRYKVTKRGQDVALRCDPISGHVSLYWYRQALGQGPEFLTYFNYEAQQDKSGLPNDRFSAERPEGSISTLTIQRTEQRDSAMYRCASSSDSHSSYEQYFGPGTRLTVT.

This clonotype showed up many times. In DNA, the CDR3 is TGTGCCAGCAGCTTAGGGGCTAACTATGGCTACACCTTC. This encodes CASSLGANYGYTF. The rearrangement joins TRBV7-2 to TRBJ1-2; no reliable D call. Germline values: CDR1 SGHTA, CDR2 FQGNSA. With 1 base removed from V and 0 bases from J, the gap between germline ends came to 3 bases. The CDR3 is made up of 13 amino acids.